The clone carrying this TCR beta chain was seen a few times. What it recognizes is unknown. Primed by a sample-barcoded 5' primer and a J-beta primer mix, a second PCR proceeded for roughly 7 to 11 cycles. A single record per CDR3 protein comes from TCRdb applying MiXCR to the 5' RACE reads. The sample carries over 1,300,000 distinct CDR3 sequences, 59% recorded once. The data were obtained in a study of blood T cells in healthy people across ages. Regarding the study as a whole: It was held that the diversity estimates obtained from one million T cells were underestimates. Whereas aged donors had fewer naive CD4+ cells, long-lived donors had more of them and higher diversity.

CDR3 length equals 15 residues. Germline CDR1 and CDR2: ENHRY and SYGVKD. The ends lost 4 bases at V and 4 bases at J; junction bases unmatched: 4. Caucasian, healthy and from Russia, the donors were aged between about 6 and 90. At least 6 million PBMCs were isolated per sample. V is TRBV10-3 and J is TRBJ2-5; TRBD2 matches 12 bases. This receptor was taken from a man younger than 35 in good health. Sequencing input: blood. CDR3 in DNA: TGTGCCATCAGTGGGACTAGCGGGAATTTAGAGACCCAGTACTTC. Its translation: CAISGTSGNLETQYF.